This entry features one T cell receptor beta chain sequence. As processed by the authors: The authors estimated nucleated cell counts from reference gene primer amplification. The protocol was immunoSEQ multiplex PCR, while the TCRdb copy is restricted to in-frame clones and leaves out a portion. V and J calls and clone size are as listed in that table; D and trimming were resolved from the DNA. The table lists over 45,000 clones, roughly nine tenths of them singletons. The data were obtained in a study of blood T cell repertoires in COVID-19. Study as a whole: T cells, B-cell-depleted T cells, or PBMCs supplied cDNA or gDNA.

The CDR3 totals 14 residues. V shed 4 bases and J shed 0 bases, with 8 bases lying between them. The germline V gene encodes CDR1 SGHRS and CDR2 YFSETQ. Sequences were obtained from peripheral blood. V gene TRBV5-1 combines with J gene TRBJ1-3, with D unclear. The clonotype comes from a woman aged 55-75 years with active or convalescent COVID-19. The DNA of the CDR3 is TGCGCCAGCAGCCAGCAGGTCTCTGGAAACACCATATATTTT. This encodes CASSQQVSGNTIYF.